A single sample gave rise to the 14 T cell receptor beta chains below, sequenced in a study of T-cell reconstitution after alpha-beta-depleted transplantation in children listed by TCRdb under 2016. The library came from PCR. TCRdb records Illumina HiSeq 2500 as the sequencer. TCR library preparation used molecular barcoding, with unique molecular identifiers applied to normalize quantification of the TCRbeta repertoire. TCRdb reanalyzed the raw reads on its own, using fastp at Q25 for trimming and MiXCR for clone calling, and kept in-frame beta chains. Merged by CDR3 protein, the rows form single entries marked with the most common genes and DNA. This sample has roughly 200,000 distinct CDR3 sequences in its table, and around 9.6% of those were observed once. 5% to 7% of the sample is taken by the ten largest. The sequencing here drew on PBMCs from the stem cell graft donor, taken from the stem cell graft. These receptor sequences come from a human donor who donated a stem cell graft to a child with acute lymphoblastic leukemia.

The V and J genes are TRBV18 and TRBJ1-4; no clear D. The CDR3 is 17 amino acids. The V end lost 4 bases, the J end lost 7 bases, and 22 bases lay between the germline ends. Germline-derived CDR1 and CDR2 are KGHSH and LQKENI. The CDR3 DNA is TGTGCCAGCTCACTATACGACCCCGGTCGACTCAGTGAAAAACTGTTTTTT. Encoded protein: CASSLYDPGRLSEKLFF.

The rearrangement joins TRBV5-1 to TRBJ2-5; 8 bases match TRBD1. The CDR3 has 14 residues. After removal of 6 bases from V and 5 bases from J, the junction contained 9 bases not matched to a gene. Per germline, CDR1 SGHRS and CDR2 YFSETQ. The CDR3 region has the DNA TGCGCCAGCACCTCGCAGGGGGCCGTGGAGACCCAGTACTTC. Protein sequence: CASTSQGAVETQYF.

This clonotype was detected only a few times. The chain has TRBV12-3 or TRBV12-4 and TRBJ2-5; 13 positions agree with TRBD2. Trimming cost V 5 bases and J 3 bases; bases outside gene matches: 9. The CDR3 sequence is 17 residues long. The CDR3 here is CASSGPGLAGQKETQYF. The CDR3 region has the DNA TGTGCCAGCAGTGGACCGGGACTAGCGGGGCAGAAAGAGACCCAGTACTTC.

This clonotype has a count of ten or more. The chain employs TRBV20-1 and TRBJ2-3; D uncertain. The germline V gene has CDR1 DFQATT and CDR2 SNEGSKA (reference sequence). V was trimmed by 7 bases and J by 2 bases, leaving 7 bases between them. This CDR3 spans 11 amino acids. CDR3 coding DNA: TGCAGTGGGAGCCTCACAGATACGCAGTATTTT. Translation: CSGSLTDTQYF.

This clonotype was counted a few times. The chain couples TRBV12-3 or TRBV12-4 to TRBJ2-2, with D perhaps TRBD1 or TRBD2 (5 bases each). With 3 bases removed from V and 3 bases from J, the gap between germline ends came to 11 bases. The CDR3 consists of 15 residues. The CDR3 reads CASSFEGTDTGELFF. CDR3 nucleotide sequence: TGTGCCAGCAGTTTTGAAGGGACGGACACCGGGGAGCTGTTTTTT.

The chain employs TRBV7-9 and TRBJ2-7; no firm D call. V was trimmed by 5 bases and J by 7 bases, leaving 12 bases between them. Germline CDR1 and CDR2: SEHNR and FQNEAQ (reference sequence). The CDR3 consists of 12 residues. CDR3: CASSQMIGEQYF. The CDR3 nucleotides are TGTGCCAGCAGCCAGATGATTGGGGAGCAGTACTTC.

At least ten counts were recorded for this clonotype. The chain joins TRBV3-1 to TRBJ1-3; the match to TRBD1 covers 7 bases. The V segment lost 2 bases and the J segment 14 bases; nucleotides outside the gene matches: 9. Germline V CDR1 and CDR2: LGHDT, YNNKEL (reference sequence). This CDR3 is built from 13 residues. CDR3 in amino acids: CASSQPRGTLLYF. The CDR3 DNA sequence: TGTGCCAGCAGCCAACCCAGGGGGACATTGTTATATTTT.

This clonotype was observed many times. This chain joins TRBV29-1 and TRBJ2-3; 10 positions agree with TRBD1. CDR3 length equals 14 residues. Trimming took 4 bases from V and 5 from J; bases not matched to a gene: 6. From germline, CDR1 is SQVTM and CDR2 ANQGSEA. The CDR3 coding sequence is TGCAGCGTTGCCGGGGGACAGGGGTTAGATACGCAGTATTTT. As protein: CSVAGGQGLDTQYF.

This clonotype was counted a few times. The V gene is TRBV4-1, the J gene TRBJ2-2, with TRBD2 matching over 8 bases. Germline CDR1 MGHRA, CDR2 YSYEKL. The CDR3 loop spans 15 amino acids. The trim removed 2 bases at V and 8 bases at J, leaving 7 bases unmatched. CDR3 in DNA: TGCGCCAGCAGCCAATCACGCGGGGGGACTGGGGAGCTGTTTTTT. It is translated as CASSQSRGGTGELFF.

The rearrangement links TRBV12-3 or TRBV12-4 to TRBJ1-5, with no clear D. The CDR3 has 16 residues. V lost 4 bases and J lost 0, with 13 bases in between. The DNA for the CDR3 is TGTGCCAGCAGTTGGCAGTCTCCCCTTAGCAATCAGCCCCAGCATTTT. Its protein product is CASSWQSPLSNQPQHF.

This clonotype was counted between two and nine times. The chain couples TRBV27 to TRBJ2-1, with D possibly matching TRBD1 (5 bases). The V end was cut by 5 bases, the J end by 3 bases, with 20 bases between. The CDR3 contains 17 residues. From germline, CDR1 is MNHEY and CDR2 SMNVEV (reference sequence). CDR3 in amino acids: CASSLEADSLLYNEQFF. DNA of the CDR3: TGTGCCAGCAGTCTCGAAGCCGACAGCCTCCTCTACAATGAGCAGTTCTTC.

This chain connects TRBV7-2 to TRBJ2-7; no clear D. In germline, CDR1 is SGHTA, CDR2 FQGNSA. V was pared by 0 bases and J by 5 bases, with 2 bases between. The CDR3 is 11 amino acids. The CDR3 sequence is CASSLAHEQYF. The DNA of the CDR3 is TGTGCCAGCAGCTTAGCGCACGAGCAGTACTTC. Full variable domain (remainder filled in from reference TRBV7-2 and TRBJ2-7): GAGVSQSPSNKVTEKGKDVELRCDPISGHTALYWYRQSLGQGLEFLIYFQGNSAPDKSGLPSDRFSAERTGGSVSTLTIQRTQQEDSAVYLCASSLAHEQYFGPGTRLTVT.

The J gene is TRBJ2-3, the V gene TRBV5-6; D is unclear. This CDR3 is 16 amino acids long. The V and J ends lost 6 bases and 4 bases respectively, with 21 bases between them. Germline CDR1 SGHDT, CDR2 YYEEEE. Written as DNA, the CDR3 is TGTGCCAGCACCCCTCGGATTTCGCGAGGCGCAGATACGCAGTATTTT. It translates to CASTPRISRGADTQYF.

This clonotype was found many times. The V gene is TRBV5-1, the J gene TRBJ2-7, with 8 bases fitting TRBD2. Per germline, CDR1 SGHRS and CDR2 YFSETQ. Trimming removed 2 bases from V and 4 bases from J; junction bases left unmatched: 11. The CDR3 contains 16 residues. Here the CDR3 reads CASSFEAGAALYEQYF. CDR3 sequence (DNA): TGCGCCAGCAGCTTTGAAGCGGGGGCCGCTTTGTACGAGCAGTACTTC.